The 18 T cell receptor beta chains presented below share a single source sample, sequenced in a study of human T cells and chemical hapten exposure. Documented time point: pre-sensitization, week 0. Treatment in this sample: therapeutic diphenylcyclopropenone sensitization with weekly scalp DPC. TCRdb ran MiXCR on the RACE reads and lists one entry per CDR3 protein. The table has some 70,000 distinct CDR3 sequences, roughly 9.8% seen once. The sequencing here drew on whole blood, taken in connection with sensitization to the hapten diphenylcyclopropenone (DPC). The receptors originated from a woman between 45 and 60 years old with alopecia areata. Some clones in this sample may be carry-over from other donors' samples.

This clonotype showed up just a few times. J is TRBJ2-7 and V is TRBV3-1; the D is unclear. V lost 3 bases, J lost 2 bases, and 5 bases lay in between. Looked up from germline, CDR1 is LGHDT and CDR2 is YNNKEL (reference sequence). This CDR3 region has 12 residues. The CDR3 coding sequence is TGTGCCAGCAGCCATTCAGCCTACGAGCAGTACTTC. Its protein product is CASSHSAYEQYF.

The chain joins TRBV20-1 to TRBJ1-3; D gene ambiguous. Germline assignment: CDR1 DFQATT and CDR2 SNEGSKA (reference sequence). This CDR3 has 13 amino acids. Trimming took 6 bases from V and 0 from J, leaving 9 bases between them. Written as DNA, the CDR3 is TGCAGTGCCTCTCTCGACTCTGGAAACACCATATATTTT. It translates to CSASLDSGNTIYF.

The CDR3 sequence: CASSLFSGNTIYF. The CDR3 nucleotides are TGTGCCAGCAGCCTATTCTCTGGAAACACCATATATTTT. The genes are TRBV12-3 or TRBV12-4 and TRBJ1-3; D not certain. The CDR3 consists of 13 residues. Trimming shortened V by 6 bases and J by 0 bases, and 6 bases separated the two germline ends.

This clonotype was seen more than once but under ten times. CDR3 protein: CASSQQTGDGYTF. DNA for the CDR3: TGCGCCAGCAGCCAACAAACGGGGGACGGCTACACCTTC. The chain has TRBV4-3 and TRBJ1-2, with D possibly TRBD1 on 5 matching bases. This CDR3 has 13 residues. Deletions cut 2 bases from V and 8 bases from J, with 12 bases between. Germline-derived CDR1 and CDR2 are LGHNA and YSLEER.

This clonotype appeared many times. The chain couples TRBV2 to TRBJ2-3; TRBD2 might be the D (5 bases). CDR3 size: 12 residues. Trimming cost V 7 bases and J 4 bases, with 9 bases left between them. Germline assignment: CDR1 SNHLY and CDR2 FYNNEI. The DNA of the CDR3 is TGTGCCAGCACCGGGGATTCAGATACGCAGTATTTT. Residues: CASTGDSDTQYF. Using reference TRBV2 and TRBJ2-3 for the parts outside the CDR3, the full variable domain is EPEVTQTPSHQVTQMGQEVILRCVPISNHLYFYWYRQILGQKVEFLVSFYNNEISEKSEIFDDQFSVERPDGSNFTLKIRSTKLEDSAMYFCASTGDSDTQYFGPGTRLTVL.

The table lists this clonotype with many counts. The chain employs TRBV7-2 and TRBJ2-7; TRBD1 aligns across 7 bases. CDR1 is SGHTA, CDR2 FQGNSA, per germline. The CDR3 covers 13 residues. V shed 7 bases, J shed 2 bases, and the junction held 5 bases outside the gene matches. The CDR3 DNA sequence: TGTGCCAGCACCGCACAGGGGCCCTACGAGCAGTACTTC. It encodes CASTAQGPYEQYF.

This clonotype was found a few times. The chain combines TRBV6-5 with TRBJ2-1; D is possibly TRBD2 (6 bases). The CDR3 runs to 16 residues. Per germline, CDR1 MNHEY and CDR2 SVGAGI. With 0 bases removed from V and 4 bases from J, the gap between germline ends came to 13 bases. In nucleotides, the CDR3 is TGTGCCAGCAGTTACTCTCAGGACTACCGTTACAATGAGCAGTTCTTC. This encodes CASSYSQDYRYNEQFF.

V gene TRBV11-2 combines with J gene TRBJ2-7; 11 bases map to TRBD2. Germline CDR1 and CDR2: SGHAT and FQNNGV. The J segment lost 2 bases and the V segment lost 5 bases, leaving 11 bases of the junction unmatched. This CDR3 comprises 17 residues. CDR3: CASSRSTSGGSPYEQYF. The DNA of the CDR3 is TGTGCCAGCAGCAGATCTACTAGCGGGGGCTCACCCTACGAGCAGTACTTC.

This clonotype occurred a few times. The chain carries TRBV15 and TRBJ2-1, with TRBD2 matching 7 bases. Germline V gives CDR1 LNHNV, CDR2 YYDKDF (reference sequence). The CDR3 sequence is 14 residues long. J lost 7 bases, V lost 2 bases, and 5 bases had no gene match. CDR3 region: CATSRRGSLNEQFF. The CDR3 DNA follows: TGTGCCACCAGCAGACGCGGGAGTTTGAATGAGCAGTTCTTC.

At least ten counts were recorded for this clonotype. The V gene is TRBV6-6, the J gene TRBJ2-7; D possibly uses TRBD1 or TRBD2 (6 bases each). The ends were cut back, 6 bases at V and 2 bases at J, with 23 bases in the middle. This CDR3 is built from 17 residues. Per germline, CDR1 MNHNY and CDR2 SVGAGI (reference sequence). The CDR3 nucleotides read TGTGCCAGCAGGACGACAGAGGGGGGCGCAGATACCTACGAGCAGTACTTC. The encoded protein is CASRTTEGGADTYEQYF.

The chain recombines TRBV12-3 or TRBV12-4 with TRBJ2-7, with D perhaps TRBD2 (6 bases). This CDR3 is built from 15 residues. Trimming cost V 5 bases and J 2 bases, with 16 bases left between them. DNA of the CDR3: TGTGCCAGCAGTCCGCGCACGGGACTTACCTACGAGCAGTACTTC. Translated, it gives CASSPRTGLTYEQYF.

This clonotype was seen a few times. The chain joins TRBV5-6 to TRBJ1-3; D may be TRBD1 (5 bases). CDR1 is SGHDT and CDR2 is YYEEEE in the germline V gene. The CDR3 is 13 residues long. V dropped 3 bases and J dropped 4 bases, with 8 bases sitting between them. The CDR3 nucleotides read TGTGCCAGCAGCTGGGGGTCCGGAAACACCATATATTTT. Encoded protein: CASSWGSGNTIYF.

This clonotype was seen ten or more times. The rearrangement uses TRBV7-9 and TRBJ1-1; D might be TRBD1 (6 bases). The V gene lost 5 bases and the J gene lost 0 bases, with 16 bases spanning the gap. In germline, CDR1 is SEHNR, CDR2 FQNEAQ (reference sequence). The CDR3 sequence is 16 residues long. CDR3 nucleotides: TGTGCCAGCAGCCATAGACAGGATTTAATGAACACTGAAGCTTTCTTT. This codes for CASSHRQDLMNTEAFF.

A word on this clonotype: A read error may explain this, as a much larger clone is one base away. V gene TRBV3-1 combines with J gene TRBJ2-7, with 11 bases lining up with TRBD2. CDR3 length: 14 amino acids. Germline loops: CDR1 LGHDT, CDR2 YNNKEL (reference sequence). DNA for the CDR3: TGTGCCAGGAGCCGGGGACTAGCGGAGTACGAGCAGTACTTC. Protein product: CARSRGLAEYEQYF.

The J gene is TRBJ2-5, the V gene TRBV27, with D tentatively TRBD2 (5 bases). Per germline, CDR1 MNHEY and CDR2 SMNVEV (reference sequence). There are 18 residues in the CDR3. V was clipped by 1 base and J by 0 bases, with 18 bases between them. CDR3 sequence (DNA): TGTGCCAGCAGTTTATTCCCTCCTAGCCCGAACTACCAAGAGACCCAGTACTTC. Amino acid sequence: CASSLFPPSPNYQETQYF.

In this sample, this clonotype turned up many times. The genes are TRBV27 and TRBJ2-7, with D perhaps TRBD2 (6 bases). Trimming pared 0 bases from V and 7 bases from J, leaving 22 bases between. In germline, CDR1 is MNHEY, CDR2 SMNVEV (reference sequence). The CDR3 has 17 residues. CDR3 sequence (DNA): TGTGCCAGCAGTTTATCGGGGGGTACCCTACTAGCAGAGGAGCAGTACTTC. Protein sequence: CASSLSGGTLLAEEQYF.

This clonotype was detected only a few times. This chain uses TRBV5-1 with TRBJ1-1, with D perhaps TRBD1 (5 bases). Trimming pared 0 bases from V and 0 bases from J, leaving 9 bases between. The CDR3 is made up of 15 amino acids. Per germline, CDR1 SGHRS and CDR2 YFSETQ. The CDR3 sequence: CASSLGGTMNTEAFF. The CDR3 DNA follows: TGCGCCAGCAGCTTGGGGGGCACAATGAACACTGAAGCTTTCTTT.

This clonotype was seen more than once but under ten times. This chain uses TRBV6-5 with TRBJ2-6; D perhaps matches TRBD1 (6 bases). Trimming cost V 6 bases and J 0 bases, with 18 bases left between them. Per the germline V gene, CDR1 is MNHEY and CDR2 is SVGAGI. CDR3 size: 18 residues. CDR3 sequence: CASSNRVLGTSGANVLTF. CDR3 nucleotide sequence: TGTGCCAGCAGCAACAGGGTTTTAGGGACCTCTGGGGCCAACGTCCTGACTTTC.